This T cell receptor (beta chain) appears in the sequencing data of a study of spatial heterogeneity in lung cancer. TCRdb reprocessed the 5' RACE reads with MiXCR, giving one entry per CDR3 protein. This repertoire shows over 95,000 distinct CDR3 sequences, roughly 10% found once; its top ten account for roughly 26%. Specified time point: blood at routine non-recurrence follow-up after resection. Sequencing of whole RNA from tumor, nontumor lung or frozen PBMC involved no sorting. Details on this clonotype: The junction does not match germline at one end; this may be a read error.

This sample comprised PBMCs, obtained at follow-up. The receptor was derived from a female donor with early-stage non-small cell lung cancer.

Here the CDR3 DNA reads TGTGCCAGCACGGGTCGCACAGTTACGCAGTATTTT. Its translation is CASTGRTVTQYF. This chain links TRBV2 with TRBJ2-3; D is undetermined. Germline CDR1 SNHLY, CDR2 FYNNEI. The CDR3 contains 12 residues.